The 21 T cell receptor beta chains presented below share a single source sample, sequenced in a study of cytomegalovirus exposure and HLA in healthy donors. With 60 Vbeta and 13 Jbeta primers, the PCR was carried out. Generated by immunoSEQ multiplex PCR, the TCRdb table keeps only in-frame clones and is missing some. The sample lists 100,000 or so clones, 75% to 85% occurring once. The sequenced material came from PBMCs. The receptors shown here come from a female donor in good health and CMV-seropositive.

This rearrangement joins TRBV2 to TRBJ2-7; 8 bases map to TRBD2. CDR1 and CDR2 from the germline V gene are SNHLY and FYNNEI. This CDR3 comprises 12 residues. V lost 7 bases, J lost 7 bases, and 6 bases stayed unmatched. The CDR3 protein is CASNQAGVEQYF. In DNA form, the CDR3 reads TGTGCCAGCAATCAAGCGGGAGTGGAGCAGTACTTC.

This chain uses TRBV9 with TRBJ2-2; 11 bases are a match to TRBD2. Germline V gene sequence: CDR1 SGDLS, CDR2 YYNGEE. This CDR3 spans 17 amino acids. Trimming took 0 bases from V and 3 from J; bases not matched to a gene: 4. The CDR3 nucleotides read TGTGCCAGCAGCGTAGGGCTAGCGGGGGGCCACACCGGGGAGCTGTTTTTT. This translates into CASSVGLAGGHTGELFF.

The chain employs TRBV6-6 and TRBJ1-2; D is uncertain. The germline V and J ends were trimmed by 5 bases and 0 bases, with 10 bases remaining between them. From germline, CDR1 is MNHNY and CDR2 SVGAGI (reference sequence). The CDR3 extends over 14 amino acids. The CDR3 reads CASSNYKANYGYTF. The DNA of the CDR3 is TGTGCCAGCAGTAACTACAAAGCTAACTATGGCTACACCTTC.

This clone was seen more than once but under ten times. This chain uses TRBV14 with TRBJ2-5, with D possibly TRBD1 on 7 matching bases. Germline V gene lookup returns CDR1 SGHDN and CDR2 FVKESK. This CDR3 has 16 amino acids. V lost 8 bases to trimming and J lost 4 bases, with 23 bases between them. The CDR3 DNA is TGTGCCAGCGGCCGCGGGGACAGACGACAGGGAGAGACCCAGTACTTC. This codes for CASGRGDRRQGETQYF.

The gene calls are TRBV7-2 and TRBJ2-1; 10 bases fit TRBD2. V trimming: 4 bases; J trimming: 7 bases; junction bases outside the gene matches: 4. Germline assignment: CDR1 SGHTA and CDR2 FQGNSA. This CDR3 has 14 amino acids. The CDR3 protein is CASSSGTSENEQFF. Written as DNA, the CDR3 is TGTGCCAGCAGCTCGGGGACTAGCGAGAATGAGCAGTTCTTC.

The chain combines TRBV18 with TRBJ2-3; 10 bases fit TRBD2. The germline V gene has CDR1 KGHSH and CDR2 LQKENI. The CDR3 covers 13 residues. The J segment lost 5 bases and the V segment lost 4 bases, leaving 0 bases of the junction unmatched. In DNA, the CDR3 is TGTGCCAGCTCACGACTAGCGGGAGATACGCAGTATTTT. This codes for CASSRLAGDTQYF.

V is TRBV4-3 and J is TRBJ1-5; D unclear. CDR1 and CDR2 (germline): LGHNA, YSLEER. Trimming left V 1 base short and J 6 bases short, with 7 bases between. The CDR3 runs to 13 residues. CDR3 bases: TGCGCCAGCAGCCAAGGGTGGAGTCAGCCCCAGCATTTT. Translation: CASSQGWSQPQHF.

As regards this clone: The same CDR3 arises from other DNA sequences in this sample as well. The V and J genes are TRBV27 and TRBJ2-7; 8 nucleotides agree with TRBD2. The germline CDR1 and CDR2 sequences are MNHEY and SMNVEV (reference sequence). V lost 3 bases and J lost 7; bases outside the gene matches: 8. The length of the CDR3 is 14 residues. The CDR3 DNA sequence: TGTGCCAGCAGTTTGAGCGGGGGAGCAGGGGAGCAGTACTTC. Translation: CASSLSGGAGEQYF.

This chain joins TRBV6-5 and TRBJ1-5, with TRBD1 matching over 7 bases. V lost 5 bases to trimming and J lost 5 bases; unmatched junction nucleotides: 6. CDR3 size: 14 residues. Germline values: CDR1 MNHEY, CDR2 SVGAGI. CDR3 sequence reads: CASSRDRVHQPQHF. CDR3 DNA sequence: TGTGCCAGCAGTCGCGACAGGGTGCATCAGCCCCAGCATTTT.

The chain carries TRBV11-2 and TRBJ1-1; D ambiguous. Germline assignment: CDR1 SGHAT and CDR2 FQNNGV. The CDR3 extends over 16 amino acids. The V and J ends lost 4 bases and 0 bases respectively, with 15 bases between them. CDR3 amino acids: CASSSGRVAMNTEAFF. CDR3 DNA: TGTGCCAGCAGCTCCGGTCGGGTTGCAATGAACACTGAAGCTTTCTTT.

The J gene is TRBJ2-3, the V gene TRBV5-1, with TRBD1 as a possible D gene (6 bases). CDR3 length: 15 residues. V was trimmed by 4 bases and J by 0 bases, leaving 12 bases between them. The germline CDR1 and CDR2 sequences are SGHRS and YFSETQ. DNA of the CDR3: TGCGCCAGCAGCGCGACAGGAGTTAGCACAGATACGCAGTATTTT. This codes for CASSATGVSTDTQYF.

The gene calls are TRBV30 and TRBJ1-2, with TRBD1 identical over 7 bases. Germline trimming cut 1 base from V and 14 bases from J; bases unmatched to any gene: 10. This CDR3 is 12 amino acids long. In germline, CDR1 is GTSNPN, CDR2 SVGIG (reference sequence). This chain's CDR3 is CAWSGDRPHLTF. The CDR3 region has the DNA TGTGCCTGGAGTGGGGACAGACCTCACTTAACCTTC.

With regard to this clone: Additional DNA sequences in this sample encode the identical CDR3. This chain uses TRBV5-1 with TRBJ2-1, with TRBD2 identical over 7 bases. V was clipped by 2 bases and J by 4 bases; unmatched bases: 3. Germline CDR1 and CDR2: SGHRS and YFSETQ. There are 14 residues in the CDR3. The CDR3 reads CASSLAGSYNEQFF. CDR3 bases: TGCGCCAGCAGCTTAGCGGGGTCGTACAATGAGCAGTTCTTC. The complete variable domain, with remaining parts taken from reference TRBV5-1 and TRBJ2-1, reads KAGVTQTPRYLIKTRGQQVTLSCSPISGHRSVSWYQQTPGQGLQFLFEYFSETQRNKGNFPGRFSGRQFSNSRSEMNVSTLELGDSALYLCASSLAGSYNEQFFGPGTRLTVL.

Here the CDR3 DNA reads TGTGCCAGCAGCTTGAAGGGAGGATATGGGGGCTACACCTTC. This encodes CASSLKGGYGGYTF. The chain couples TRBV5-4 to TRBJ1-2; no reliable D call. Between the trimmed V and J ends, which lost 1 base and 8 bases, there was a span of 15 bases. The CDR3 consists of 14 residues. Germline CDR1 is SGHNT and CDR2 is YYREEE (reference sequence).

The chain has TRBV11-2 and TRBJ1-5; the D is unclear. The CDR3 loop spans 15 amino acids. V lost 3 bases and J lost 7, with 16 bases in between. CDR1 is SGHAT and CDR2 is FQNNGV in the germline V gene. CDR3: CASSFGSFVDQPQHF. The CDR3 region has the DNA TGTGCCAGCAGCTTCGGGTCCTTTGTCGACCAGCCCCAGCATTTT.

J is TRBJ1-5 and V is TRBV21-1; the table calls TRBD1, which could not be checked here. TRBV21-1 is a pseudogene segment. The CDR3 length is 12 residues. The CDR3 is CASYDRGRPQHF. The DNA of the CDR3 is TGTGCCAGCTACGACAGGGGAAGGCCCCAGCATTTT.

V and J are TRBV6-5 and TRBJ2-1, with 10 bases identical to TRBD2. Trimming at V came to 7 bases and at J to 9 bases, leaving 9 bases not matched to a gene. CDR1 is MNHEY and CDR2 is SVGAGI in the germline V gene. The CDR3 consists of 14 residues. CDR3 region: CASKASGSGVEQFF. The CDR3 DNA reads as TGTGCCAGCAAGGCTAGCGGGAGTGGTGTTGAGCAGTTCTTC.

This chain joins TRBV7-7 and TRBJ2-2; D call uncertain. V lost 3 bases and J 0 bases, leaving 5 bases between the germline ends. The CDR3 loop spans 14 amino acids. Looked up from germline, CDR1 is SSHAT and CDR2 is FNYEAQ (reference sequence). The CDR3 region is CASSLTPNTGELFF. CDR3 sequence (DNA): TGTGCCAGCAGCTTGACACCGAACACCGGGGAGCTGTTTTTT.

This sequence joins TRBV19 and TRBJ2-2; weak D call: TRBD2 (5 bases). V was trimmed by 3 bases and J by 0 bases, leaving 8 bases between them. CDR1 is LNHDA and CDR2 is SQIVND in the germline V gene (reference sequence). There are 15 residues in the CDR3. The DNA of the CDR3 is TGTGCCAGTAGTATCTCGGGGTCGAACACCGGGGAGCTGTTTTTT. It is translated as CASSISGSNTGELFF.

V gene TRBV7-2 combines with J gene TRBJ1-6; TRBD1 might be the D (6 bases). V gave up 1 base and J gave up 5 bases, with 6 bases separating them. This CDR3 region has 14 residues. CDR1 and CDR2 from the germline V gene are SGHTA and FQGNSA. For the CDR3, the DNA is TGTGCCAGCAGCTTAGACAGGGATAATTCACCCCTCCACTTT. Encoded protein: CASSLDRDNSPLHF.

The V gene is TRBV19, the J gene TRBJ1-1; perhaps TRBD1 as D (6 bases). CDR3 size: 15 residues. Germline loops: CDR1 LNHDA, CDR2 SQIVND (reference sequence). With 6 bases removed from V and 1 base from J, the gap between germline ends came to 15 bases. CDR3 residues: CASRPLDRPNTEAFF. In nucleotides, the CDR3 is TGTGCCAGTAGACCCCTCGACAGGCCGAACACTGAAGCTTTCTTT.